This T cell receptor beta chain was retrieved from a study of blood T cell repertoires in COVID-19. The CDR3 extends over 16 amino acids. Trimming removed 0 bases from V and 3 bases from J; junction bases left unmatched: 5. In germline, CDR1 is SGHRS, CDR2 YFSETQ. Data came from immunoSEQ multiplex PCR; TCRdb stores just in-frame clones and leaves some out. The data hold 350,000 to 450,000 clones, with roughly 90% observed a single time. This clone occurred once. This chain connects TRBV5-1 to TRBJ1-5; 8 nucleotides match TRBD1. The receptor comes from a middle-aged woman who had been exposed to COVID-19. The sequenced material came from PBMCs or T cells enriched from blood (not recorded which). CDR3 loop: CASSLDGRGLNQPQHF. CDR3 nucleotide sequence: TGCGCCAGCAGCTTGGATGGCAGGGGGCTCAATCAGCCCCAGCATTTT.